This T cell receptor beta chain was sequenced in a study of cytomegalovirus exposure and HLA in healthy donors (dated by TCRdb to the late 2010s). Turning to the overall study: According to an earlier analysis of 550 to 700 of the donors, some 180 million T cells yielded over 90 million unique TCR beta sequences and 276 Gb of sequence data. HLA typing covered class I and class II loci at four-digit resolution. A separate validation cohort of over 95 different subjects was used in addition to the approximately 700-subject first cohort. Typing coverage varied by locus: roughly 629-640 donors for A, B, C, DRB1 and DQB1; some 520 for DQA1; around 610 for DPA1; 400 to 480 for DPB1. The study used immunosequencing to profile the T cell repertoires of approximately 690 subjects and linked those repertoires to cytomegalovirus serostatus. Donor age, sex, ethnicity and CMV serostatus were collected together with the repertoire data. Among 300 to 450 genotyped donors of the cohort, an average of around 240,000 unique TCR beta nucleotide sequences were sequenced per donor, about a sixth of them non-productive. Rather than using new phenotypic data, the later analysis identified candidate immune exposures from TCR beta sequences and from how often those sequences occurred across donors. Genome-wide SNP genotypes for about 65% of the roughly 670 donors were used in a later genetic analysis, which treated that subset as a discovery cohort. In an earlier analysis of 587 of the donors, high-throughput TCR beta sequencing was used to judge whether each TCR beta V gene segment behaved as functional or pseudogenic. An early release covering roughly 640 HLA-typed donors comprised 300 to 350 gigabases of sequencing data and around 86 million unique TCR sequences. The study aimed to test whether cataloging public T cell receptors could reveal signatures of past pathogen exposure. Of the 300 to 450 genotyped donors, 65% to 90% fell in the genetic ancestry cluster associated with self-reported Caucasian donors. Four or five DR-DQ haplotypes were treated as single units for association and clustering because of strong linkage in the cohort. Every repertoire in the discovery cohort had been generated on one and the same sequencing platform. A later analysis re-examined previously published TCR beta repertoires from roughly 720 donors and added high-resolution HLA genotyping to investigate patterns of TCR occurrence. To predict cytomegalovirus infection status, the study brought together high-throughput TCR immunosequencing, statistical association of individual TCRs with disease status, and machine learning. What the research found in general, with its limitations: The classifier was reported to diagnose cytomegalovirus status with high specificity and sensitivity in both the original and validation cohorts. In an earlier analysis of around 600 of the donors, most TCR beta V segments appeared in productive rearrangements about 90% or about 30% of the time, broadly matching IMGT annotations. Because counts were too low, approximately 18 rarely observed V segments, including chromosome 9 orphons, were excluded from the earlier analysis of around 590 of the donors. An association between a missense DCLRE1C variant and V-gene and J-gene trimming of TCR beta chains was found in a later genetic analysis and replicated in an independent cohort. Immune exposure information for the cohort was limited to CMV serostatus. According to a later analysis, TCR association rates differed among HLA loci, with DRB1 alleles showing the most associated TCRs and HLA-C alleles showing the fewest. A total of about 180 TCR beta chains were listed by the study as associated with cytomegalovirus. In a later analysis, most CMV-associated TCR beta chains were found to appear HLA-restricted, with HLA associations seemingly driven largely by CMV exposure. Three of the identified cytomegalovirus-associated TCR beta chains were confirmed in vitro to be specific for cytomegalovirus antigens. When HLA alleles, especially DR and DQ, strongly co-occurred, TCR associations were difficult to assign to individual alleles. It was suggested by the authors that the approach could potentially be generalized to other disease states and immunological phenotypes. Correlated functional status among segregating V segments might reflect linkage disequilibrium, but an unknown experimental factor could not be ruled out. Roughly uniform sequencing depth across donors was assumed in presence/absence analyses, although this assumption may not hold. A cluster of highly shared sequence variants was judged likely to represent a technical artifact of the sequencing pipeline. This cohort had only TCR beta chains sequenced, and the lack of alpha or paired-chain data limited which features could be detected. Because the 87-base-pair reads could not distinguish some IMGT-functional V segments, including TRBV6-2 and TRBV6-3, those segments were excluded. According to a later genetic analysis, donors in an Asian-associated ancestry cluster had fewer N-insertions in productive TCRs than the approximately 650-donor mean. At a false discovery rate of 0.05, a later analysis linked 15,000 to 20,000 TCR beta sequences to specific HLA alleles. A later analysis found that HLA-associated TCR beta chains were more clonally expanded and had lower generation probabilities than equally common non-associated chains. While some public TCRs were present in many individuals, most TCR sequences turned up only very rarely across donors. Because HLA typing was unavailable for some donors at each locus, only the typed subset was used in association tests. A further reported finding was that TCR beta sequences accurately predicted the HLA-A and HLA-B alleles for most subjects in the first cohort. Several of the top co-occurrence clusters appeared to be linked to parvovirus B19, influenza, CMV and Epstein-Barr virus, according to a later analysis.

As concerns this clone: It has no known antigen specificity. No base qualities exist here, and no much larger clone lies one base off it.

The cohort was made up of under 800 healthy bone marrow donors. Cohort members were all nominally healthy when sampled, although unrecorded immune exposures were likely present. The donor tested CMV seronegative, placing the donor among the 350 or so seronegative members of the cohort. Every donor gave a peripheral blood sample, and the peripheral blood mononuclear cells from that sample were used for TCR beta sequencing. The Qiagen DNeasy Blood Extraction Kit was used to extract genomic DNA from the blood cell samples. Libraries came from the immunoSEQ multiplex PCR assay. For the multiplex PCR, a mixture combining 60 forward primers for TCR Vbeta segments and 13 reverse primers for TCR Jbeta segments was used. The CDR3 region of rearranged TCR beta genes was amplified from genomic DNA by a multiplex PCR assay. The Illumina HiSeq System was used to sequence the amplified TCR beta libraries as 87-base-pair reads. Turning to the authors' computational methods: A later analysis tallied 75 million to 85 million unique TCR beta chains across the approximately 670 repertoires, and approximately 12 million of those chains were shared by two or more donors. Raw reads were error-corrected and collapsed into unique sequences with a nearest-neighbor algorithm that merged closely related sequences to remove PCR and sequencing errors. CDR3 sequences were aligned to IMGT reference sequences to assign V, D and J gene segments. For a sequence to be retained, a match of at least six nucleotides to both a V gene segment and a J gene segment was required. Rearrangements were called productive when the CDR3 lacked stop codons and stayed in frame with V and J; all others were non-productive. CDR3 was defined according to IMGT convention as the region running from the second conserved V-encoded cysteine to the conserved J-encoded phenylalanine. The earlier analysis of 587 of the donors excluded any sequence lacking an unambiguous match to a single V gene segment. An earlier analysis of roughly 590 of the donors called V segments functional above 56.7% productive rearrangements and segregating when the between-donor standard deviation exceeded 5%. A statistical classification framework was built to diagnose cytomegalovirus status from the catalog of TCR beta chain sequences. In a later analysis, TCR nucleotide sequences were compared against IMGT/GENE-DB human TR gene sequences so that V and J genes could be assigned. Using the TCRdist pipeline, a later analysis assigned CDR3 sequences along with most-parsimonious VDJ recombination scenarios. In a later analysis, each TCR beta chain was defined by its CDR3 amino acid sequence together with its V-gene family, and reads without a unique V-gene family were excluded. To address suspected cross-contamination and a sequencing artifact, a later analysis removed some 620 highly shared, low-generation-probability nucleotide sequences. A later analysis calculated a clonal expansion index for each public chain from normalized within-repertoire ranks of inferred template counts. In a later analysis, generation probabilities were computed with a VDJ recombination model fitted to out-of-frame rearrangements, and the resulting probabilities were checked against IGoR. A later analysis scored TCR-TCR, TCR-HLA and TCR-CMV co-occurrence with hypergeometric tests, applying a repertoire-size bias correction to TCR pairs. False discovery rates were estimated in a later analysis by permuting HLA or CMV assignments 20 times. A later analysis grouped co-occurring TCRs with DBSCAN, adding TCRdist sequence similarity when clustering within HLA-allele-positive subsets. Repertoires with fewer than 30,000 or more than 120,000 public chains, plus five repertoires with anomalous nucleotide sharing, were excluded from co-occurrence clustering. TCRdb mirrors the immuneACCESS table, restricted to in-frame sequences. Some clones are absent from its copies; in checked studies, under half trace to an unresolved V gene, and the reason for the others is unknown. V and J calls and clone size are given by that table; D and trimming were obtained from the DNA. This sample is represented by 200,000 or so clones; 87% of them were singletons. Over 1% of the sample goes to the ten largest clones.

The CDR3 measures 13 amino acids from cysteine to phenylalanine. Only CDR3 DNA remains: 39 bases, in frame from the first base. The germline V gene provides CDR1 SGHVS and CDR2 FQNEAQ. Trimmed from V: 5 bases; trimmed from J: 12 bases; junction bases lacking a gene match: 8. This sequence was found in a man younger than 40 in good health and CMV-seronegative. The V and J genes are TRBV7-8 and TRBJ1-5; TRBD1 agrees with 9 junctional bases. The sample comprised PBMCs. The nucleotide sequence is given as TGTGCCAGCAGCCCCGCCGGGACAGGGCTCCAGCATTTT. This gives the protein CASSPAGTGLQHF.